The present entry profiles one T cell receptor (beta chain) with its context. This table comes from immunoSEQ multiplex PCR, and its TCRdb copy is limited to in-frame clones, with some not included. The sample has 280,000 or so clones; approximately 91% are singletons. These data belong to a study of blood T cell repertoires in COVID-19. This CDR3 has 14 amino acids. V lost 2 bases to trimming and J lost 11 bases, with 19 bases between them. CDR1 and CDR2 (germline): SGHTS, YDEGEE. This TCR came from a woman in her sixties with acute or convalescent COVID-19. The chain is built from TRBV5-8 and TRBJ1-1; tentatively, D is TRBD1 (5 bases). The sample was peripheral blood. The CDR3 DNA reads as TGTGCCAGCAGCTTTCTCGACAGACGATCTGGGGCTTTCTTT. Protein: CASSFLDRRSGAFF.